The clone carrying this T cell receptor (beta chain) was found many times. This record comes from a study of T cells after yellow fever vaccination. The length of the CDR3 is 14 residues. Trimming removed 5 bases at V and 4 bases at J, with 15 bases between. Per germline, CDR1 SGHRS and CDR2 YFSETQ. One entry per CDR3 protein, called by TCRdb with MiXCR from the 5' RACE reads. The data show hundreds of thousands of distinct CDR3 sequences, approximately 13% seen once. The chain is built from TRBV5-1 and TRBJ1-1; perhaps TRBD1 as D (5 bases). Source: PBMCs, taken on the day of the yellow fever booster vaccination. This TCR was sampled from a man aged 30 to 39 who received the YFV17D yellow fever vaccine. Here the CDR3 DNA reads TGCGCCAGCAGTTATGCACCCCAGGGCACTGAAGCTTTCTTT. This translates into CASSYAPQGTEAFF.